This TCR beta chain was found in a study of vaccination and CD4 T cells after COVID-19. The overall study: Spike peptides, overlapping and drawn from SARS-CoV-2, HCoV-NL63, HCoV-OC43 and HCoV-229E, were used to stimulate cells.

V was trimmed by 1 base and J by 9 bases, leaving 16 bases between them. CDR3 size: 15 residues. Germline CDR1 MDHEN, CDR2 SYDVKM. In the case of this clonotype: Its specificity is unknown.

Cultured CD4+ T cells had their DNA profiled by the Oncomine TCR Beta short-read assay. TCRdb reanalysed the PCR reads using MiXCR and keeps one entry per CDR3 protein. The sample lists 3,500 to 4,500 distinct CDR3 sequences, approximately 22% occurring once. Treatment given: roughly ten-day PBMC culture with coronavirus spike peptide pools or control peptides (ViraFEST assay). Once peptide pools had expanded antigen-specific T cells, ViraFEST sequenced TCRs. Sequencing used CD4+ T cells from blood, cultured in vitro. The rearrangement joins TRBV28 to TRBJ1-5; D ambiguous. The receptor comes from a human donor who had recovered from COVID-19. The CDR3 sequence: CASSLYSGEGGPQHF. CDR3 DNA sequence: TGTGCCAGCAGTTTATATTCCGGGGAGGGTGGGCCCCAGCATTTT.